This T cell receptor beta chain was captured by sequencing in a study of cytomegalovirus exposure and HLA in healthy donors. In the study overall: Samples from HLA-typed donors yielded about 85 million unique TCRs in an early data release. Study-level findings and limits: It was approximately 150 TCR beta chains that were listed as cytomegalovirus-associated. Data from an earlier analysis indicated that most TCR beta V segments were productive either about 87% or about 30% of the time.

A remark on this clone: As yet, its antigen is unknown.

V was shortened by 5 bases and J by 3 bases, with 11 bases between the two germline ends. The CDR3 is 13 amino acids. The V gene's germline CDR1 is MNHEY and CDR2 SMNVEV (reference sequence). The PCR contained 60 Vbeta and 13 Jbeta primers. The table came from immunoSEQ multiplex PCR; TCRdb's copy has only in-frame clones and leaves some out. The sample yields 200,000 or so clones, about 83% seen once. This chain uses TRBV27 with TRBJ2-7; TRBD2 is a possible D gene (5 bases). Material for sequencing was PBMCs. The source of this sequence is a human donor in good health. This CDR3 reads CASSLGLGYEQYF. CDR3 DNA sequence: TGTGCCAGCAGTCTAGGACTGGGCTACGAGCAGTACTTC.